The 14 T cell receptor beta chains in this list originate from one sample, sequenced in a study of blood T cell repertoires in COVID-19. Sequencing was performed with immunoSEQ multiplex PCR; in TCRdb, only in-frame clones are kept and a portion is missing. The sample yields approximately 100,000 clones, 85% seen once. The sequenced sample consisted of peripheral blood. All receptors derive from a woman in her 70s with active or convalescent COVID-19.

The V call is TRBV7-2, the J call TRBJ2-5; TRBD2 agrees at 7 bases. Per germline, CDR1 SGHTA and CDR2 FQGNSA. The J segment lost 7 bases and the V segment lost 5 bases, leaving 10 bases of the junction unmatched. The CDR3 length is 14 residues. In DNA form, the CDR3 reads TGTGCCAGCAGCGCCGGCAGGGAGCGGGGGACCCAGTACTTC. Translation gives CASSAGRERGTQYF.

The CDR3 region has the DNA TGTGCCAGCAGCTTAGTGGGGACTCAAGCTTTCTTT. Translation gives CASSLVGTQAFF. The chain has TRBV7-2 and TRBJ1-1, with D maybe TRBD1 (5 bases). The CDR3 loop spans 12 amino acids. Germline V gene lookup returns CDR1 SGHTA and CDR2 FQGNSA. V was pared by 1 base and J by 9 bases, with 9 bases between.

The gene calls are TRBV28 and TRBJ2-4; TRBD1 matches 8 bases. The CDR3 consists of 18 residues. Trimming at V came to 4 bases and at J to 3 bases, leaving 14 bases not matched to a gene. Germline V gene sequence: CDR1 MDHEN, CDR2 SYDVKM. The DNA of the CDR3 is TGTGCCAGCAGTTCCCTCGGTCTACAGGGGGTTGTCAAAAACATTCAGTACTTC. Translation gives CASSSLGLQGVVKNIQYF.

The chain combines TRBV30 with TRBJ2-7; D gene unclear. The CDR3 has 15 residues. Trimming took off 0 bases at V and 0 bases at J, with 12 bases between the two ends. The germline CDR1 and CDR2 sequences are GTSNPN and SVGIG (reference sequence). This CDR3 is CAWSVTPLISYEQYF. CDR3 nucleotide sequence: TGTGCCTGGAGTGTTACACCGTTGATCTCCTACGAGCAGTACTTC.

The CDR3 loop is CASSPDGSSGYTF. CDR3 DNA sequence: TGTGCCAGCAGCCCGGACGGGAGTAGTGGCTACACCTTC. The chain has TRBV7-9 and TRBJ1-2; D call uncertain. This CDR3 region has 13 residues. Trimming removed 5 bases from V and 7 bases from J, with 14 bases in between. The germline V gene encodes CDR1 SEHNR and CDR2 FQNEAQ (reference sequence).

The gene calls are TRBV6-6 and TRBJ1-1, with 8 positions matching TRBD1. The germline V gene encodes CDR1 MNHNY and CDR2 SVGAGI (reference sequence). Trimming at V came to 6 bases and at J to 0 bases, leaving 9 bases not matched to a gene. The CDR3 covers 16 residues. CDR3 sequence: CASRARQGTLNTEAFF. The CDR3 DNA is TGTGCCAGCAGAGCCCGACAGGGGACCCTGAACACTGAAGCTTTCTTT.

This sequence joins TRBV2 and TRBJ2-3, with D hard to call. The CDR3 has 12 amino acids. Trimming took 2 bases from V and 6 from J, leaving 6 bases between them. Germline V gene lookup returns CDR1 SNHLY and CDR2 FYNNEI. CDR3 in amino acids: CASSEMQDTQYF. CDR3 nucleotides: TGTGCCAGCAGTGAAATGCAGGATACGCAGTATTTT. The variable domain in full, completed from reference TRBV2 and TRBJ2-3, reads EPEVTQTPSHQVTQMGQEVILRCVPISNHLYFYWYRQILGQKVEFLVSFYNNEISEKSEIFDDQFSVERPDGSNFTLKIRSTKLEDSAMYFCASSEMQDTQYFGPGTRLTVL.

The chain recombines TRBV15 with TRBJ1-1, with D unresolved. The CDR3 sequence is 15 residues long. Germline values: CDR1 LNHNV, CDR2 YYDKDF (reference sequence). Trimming left V 0 bases short and J 1 base short, with 9 bases between. CDR3: CATSRDDSQNTEAFF. CDR3 bases: TGTGCCACCAGCAGAGATGATTCACAGAACACTGAAGCTTTCTTT. The full variable domain, with the rest looked up from reference TRBV15 and TRBJ1-1, is DAMVIQNPRYQVTQFGKPVTLSCSQTLNHNVMYWYQQKSSQAPKLLFHYYDKDFNNEADTPDNFQSRRPNTSFCFLDIRSPGLGDTAMYLCATSRDDSQNTEAFFGQGTRLTVV.

This clone was counted once. The chain is built from TRBV7-2 and TRBJ2-5; 7 bases match TRBD1. The CDR3 is made up of 14 amino acids. The V segment lost 1 base and the J segment 6 bases; nucleotides outside the gene matches: 5. Germline loops: CDR1 SGHTA, CDR2 FQGNSA. This chain's CDR3 is CASSLGQGGKTQYF. The CDR3, as DNA: TGTGCCAGCAGCTTAGGACAGGGTGGAAAGACCCAGTACTTC.

V and J are TRBV25-1 and TRBJ2-1; 12 bases fit TRBD2. This CDR3 has 14 residues. CDR1 and CDR2 (germline): MGHDK, SYGVNS. V was clipped by 11 bases and J by 6 bases; unmatched bases: 8. The CDR3 nucleotides read TGTGCCGCCAAGGGGACTAGCGGGTCCAATGAGCAGTTCTTC. This codes for CAAKGTSGSNEQFF.

CDR3: CASSDNLANEQFF. CDR3 DNA sequence: TGCGCCAGCAGCGATAATCTAGCGAATGAGCAGTTCTTC. The rearrangement uses TRBV5-1 and TRBJ2-1; D may be TRBD2 (6 bases). In germline, CDR1 is SGHRS, CDR2 YFSETQ. V lost 4 bases and J lost 7, with 12 bases in between. The CDR3 contains 13 residues.

This clone showed up just once. The chain has TRBV28 and TRBJ1-2; possibly TRBD1 for D (5 bases). The CDR3 has 15 residues. CDR1 and CDR2 (germline): MDHEN, SYDVKM. The ends were cut back, 5 bases at V and 5 bases at J, with 18 bases in the middle. CDR3 residues: CASSTGGISRYGYTF. Here the CDR3 DNA reads TGTGCCAGCAGTACGGGGGGTATCAGTAGGTATGGCTACACCTTC.

The CDR3 loop reads CASSQPPGLSYGYTF. The CDR3 coding sequence is TGTGCCAGCAGCCAACCCCCGGGACTGTCCTATGGCTACACCTTC. The chain couples TRBV5-8 to TRBJ1-2, with TRBD1 as a possible D gene (5 bases). The V gene's germline CDR1 is SGHTS and CDR2 YDEGEE. Trimming removed 4 bases from V and 4 bases from J, with 17 bases in between. CDR3 length: 15 residues. Drawing the rest from reference TRBV5-8 and TRBJ1-2, the complete variable domain is EAGVTQSPTHLIKTRGQQATLRCSPISGHTSVYWYQQALGLGLQFLLWYDEGEERNRGNFPPRFSGRQFPNYSSELNVNALELEDSALYLCASSQPPGLSYGYTFGSGTRLTVV.

The rearrangement joins TRBV7-6 to TRBJ2-7; 8 positions match TRBD2. This CDR3 is 15 amino acids long. Germline V lookup: CDR1 SGHVS, CDR2 FNYEAQ. The V segment lost 1 base and the J segment 5 bases; nucleotides outside the gene matches: 7. The CDR3 spells CASSLEGGLVDEQYF. The CDR3 DNA sequence: TGTGCCAGCAGCTTAGAGGGGGGACTAGTTGACGAGCAGTACTTC.